This T cell receptor beta chain was identified in a study of human T cells and chemical hapten exposure. Study background: Affected patients, primarily female, had alopecia areata, totalis or universalis.

Study results and caveats: Every donor had alopecia, and their immune response may therefore differ from healthy people's.

Indicated time point: patch test 1, 2 weeks after DPC sensitization. This sample's treatment: therapeutic diphenylcyclopropenone sensitization with weekly scalp DPC. As for this clonotype: Its antigen is not known.

This CDR3 has 16 residues. Germline values: CDR1 SEHNR, CDR2 FQNEAQ (reference sequence). The junction had 10 bases not matched to a gene; V was cut back by 4 bases and J by 4 bases. Under the authors' procedure: TCRs per sample had a median of around 98,000 and ranged from 23,224 to 690,600. TCRdb re-analysed the RACE reads in MiXCR, keeping a single row per CDR3 protein. TCRdb, not the authors, supplied the V and J calls. Of 180,000 or so distinct CDR3 sequences in the sample, approximately 14% were seen once. The TCR was taken from a woman aged 30 to 39 with alopecia areata. Some clones in this sample may be carry-over from other donors' samples. The rearrangement links TRBV7-9 to TRBJ2-1, with 7 bases lining up with TRBD2. Source: whole blood, taken in connection with sensitization to the hapten diphenylcyclopropenone (DPC). CDR3 sequence (DNA): TGTGCCAGCAGCTCCCACTCCGGGACTACTTACAATGAGCAGTTCTTC. Translation gives CASSSHSGTTYNEQFF.